One sample yielded the 8 T cell receptor beta chains listed below, sequenced in a study of regulatory T cells in long-lasting Graves disease. Libraries of TCR beta came from iRepertoire HTBI primers plus Arm-PCR of CDR3 regions. MiXCR was run by TCRdb on the multiplex PCR reads, yielding one entry per CDR3 protein. The data show over 300,000 distinct CDR3 sequences, about 19% seen once. Time point defined: persistent/refractory GD, antithyroid drugs over 5 years with positive TRAb. There was RNA extracted from PBMCs, and the TCR library was made from it. The source was peripheral blood mononuclear cells (PBMCs), collected when the disease was refractory, from a patient treated with antithyroid drugs. The receptor source for this set is a female donor with Graves disease.

This clonotype was observed at least ten times. J is TRBJ1-2 and V is TRBV3-1; tentatively, D is TRBD1 (5 bases). The ends were cut back, 6 bases at V and 10 bases at J, with 15 bases in the middle. The CDR3 runs 12 residues. CDR1 LGHDT and CDR2 YNNKEL come from the germline V gene (reference sequence). The CDR3 loop reads CASRDAQGPYTF. As DNA, the CDR3 is TGTGCCAGCAGAGATGCTCAGGGACCCTACACCTTC. Full variable domain (outside the CDR3, taken from reference TRBV3-1 and TRBJ1-2): DTAVSQTPKYLVTQMGNDKSIKCEQNLGHDTMYWYKQDSKKFLKIMFSYNNKELIINETVPNRFSPKSPDKAHLNLHINSLELGDSAVYFCASRDAQGPYTFGSGTRLTVV.

In this sample, this clonotype turned up many times. J is TRBJ2-5 and V is TRBV12-3 or TRBV12-4, with D perhaps TRBD1 or TRBD2 (5 bases each). Trimming shortened V by 6 bases and J by 0 bases, and 14 bases separated the two germline ends. The CDR3 is 15 residues long. The CDR3 region is CASSPLWGYQETQYF. CDR3 in DNA: TGTGCCAGCAGCCCCCTCTGGGGGTACCAAGAGACCCAGTACTTC.

In this sample, this clonotype turned up many times. This sequence joins TRBV28 and TRBJ1-4; 8 bases are shared with TRBD1. V was pared by 5 bases and J by 8 bases, with 10 bases of the junction left unmatched. CDR1 and CDR2 from the germline V gene are MDHEN and SYDVKM. The CDR3 totals 15 residues. CDR3 sequence reads: CASSLRQGIREKLFF. The DNA for the CDR3 is TGTGCCAGCAGTCTCCGACAGGGGATAAGGGAAAAACTGTTTTTT.

This clonotype was counted only a few times. The chain combines TRBV5-1 with TRBJ1-4; D is uncertain. Trimming took 4 bases from V and 4 from J, leaving 8 bases between them. CDR3 length: 13 residues. Germline CDR1 is SGHRS and CDR2 is YFSETQ. The CDR3, as DNA: TGCGCCAGCAGCCCAGGATTTAATGAAAAACTGTTTTTT. Residues: CASSPGFNEKLFF.

This clonotype came up many times. The chain recombines TRBV27 with TRBJ1-5; no clear D gene. This CDR3 comprises 12 residues. Trimming took 7 bases from V and 5 from J, leaving 9 bases between them. The germline gives CDR1 MNHEY, CDR2 SMNVEV (reference sequence). CDR3 sequence (DNA): TGTGCCAGCAAGACGGGAGATCAGCCCCAGCATTTT. This codes for CASKTGDQPQHF.

The chain carries TRBV7-9 and TRBJ2-7; a weak D match, TRBD2 (6 bases). Trimming stripped 1 base from V and 2 bases from J, with 15 bases between. Germline V CDR1 and CDR2: SEHNR, FQNEAQ (reference sequence). The CDR3 contains 16 residues. The CDR3: CASSLVPRDSTYEQYF. The CDR3 coding sequence is TGTGCCAGCAGCTTAGTTCCCCGGGACTCAACCTACGAGCAGTACTTC.

The DNA of the CDR3 is TGTGCCAGCAGCGTAGAGACAGGGGGGAACACCGGGGAGCTGTTTTTT. Translated: CASSVETGGNTGELFF. The chain combines TRBV5-8 with TRBJ2-2, with 9 bases lining up with TRBD1. The junction had 5 bases not matched to a gene; V was cut back by 4 bases and J by 1 base. CDR1 SGHTS and CDR2 YDEGEE come from the germline V gene. This CDR3 contains 16 residues.

This clonotype was observed a few times. V usage is TRBV7-3 and J usage is TRBJ1-2; D is ambiguous. The CDR3 is 13 residues long. Trimming removed 4 bases at V and 4 bases at J, with 10 bases between. Per the germline V gene, CDR1 is SGHTA and CDR2 is FQGTGA. As DNA, the CDR3 is TGTGCCAGCAGCTATGCGGATGGCTATGGCTACACCTTC. It encodes CASSYADGYGYTF.